One sample yielded the 20 T cell receptor beta chains listed below, sequenced in a study of blood T cell repertoires in COVID-19. TCRdb keeps only in-frame clones here, not all; method: immunoSEQ multiplex PCR. Among over 75,000 clones listed, approximately 82% were seen once. Input material: peripheral blood. The origin of the receptors is a woman aged 45 to 65 with acute or convalescent COVID-19.

This chain uses TRBV3-1 (or the pseudogene TRBV3-2) with TRBJ1-1; D remains ambiguous. Germline CDR1 is LGHDT and CDR2 is YNNKEL (reference sequence). V was cut by 4 bases and J by 2 bases, with 11 bases left in between. The CDR3 totals 14 residues. CDR3 sequence: CASSLAVSNTEAFF. The CDR3 DNA reads as TGTGCCAGCAGCCTGGCTGTCTCCAACACTGAAGCTTTCTTT.

V gene TRBV27 combines with J gene TRBJ2-2, with 9 bases matching TRBD1. Per germline, CDR1 MNHEY and CDR2 SMNVEV (reference sequence). The CDR3 runs to 14 residues. V was pared by 1 base and J by 8 bases, with 2 bases of the junction left unmatched. The CDR3 bases are TGTGCCAGCAGTTTATGGGACAGGGAGGGGGAGCTGTTTTTT. As protein: CASSLWDREGELFF.

This clone was picked up one time. The chain couples TRBV2 to TRBJ1-5, with D possibly matching TRBD1 (5 bases). The CDR3 runs to 14 residues. Germline values: CDR1 SNHLY, CDR2 FYNNEI. Trimming pared 5 bases from V and 6 bases from J, leaving 14 bases between. Here the CDR3 reads CASSPGDGGQPQHF. The CDR3, as DNA: TGTGCCAGCAGTCCCGGGGACGGGGGTCAGCCCCAGCATTTT.

V and J are TRBV5-4 and TRBJ2-2; maybe TRBD2 (5 bases). The germline V and J ends were trimmed by 4 bases and 9 bases, with 13 bases remaining between them. Germline V gene sequence: CDR1 SGHNT, CDR2 YYREEE (reference sequence). CDR3 size: 13 residues. CDR3 protein: CASSHQEARELFF. The CDR3 DNA is TGTGCCAGCAGCCATCAGGAGGCCCGGGAGCTGTTTTTT.

The chain uses TRBV5-6 and TRBJ2-2; the D gene is possibly TRBD1 (5 bases). CDR1 and CDR2 (germline): SGHDT, YYEEEE. This CDR3 is 16 amino acids long. The V end lost 0 bases, the J end lost 1 base, and 10 bases lay between the germline ends. The CDR3 nucleotides read TGTGCCAGCAGCTTGGATATAGGGGTGAACACCGGGGAGCTGTTTTTT. This codes for CASSLDIGVNTGELFF.

V is TRBV7-2 and J is TRBJ1-2, with D hard to call. Germline CDR1 reads SGHTA; CDR2 reads FQGNSA. V lost 1 base to trimming and J lost 1 base, with 19 bases between them. The CDR3 contains 18 residues. CDR3 bases: TGTGCCAGCAGCTTAGGGGCTACCTCATTAACGCTTAACTATGGCTACACCTTC. As protein: CASSLGATSLTLNYGYTF.

The V gene is TRBV29-1, the J gene TRBJ1-2; D is possibly TRBD1 (5 bases). This CDR3 is 19 amino acids long. V was shortened by 0 bases and J by 4 bases, with 27 bases between the two germline ends. Germline CDR1 is SQVTM and CDR2 is ANQGSEA. The CDR3 spells CSVEDRTYAGGDLGYGYTF. DNA of the CDR3: TGCAGCGTTGAAGATCGGACGTACGCGGGAGGGGACCTTGGCTATGGCTACACCTTC.

This sequence joins TRBV5-4 and TRBJ2-3; D is ambiguous. Between the trimmed V and J ends, which lost 0 bases and 1 base, there was a span of 3 bases. Germline V CDR1 and CDR2: SGHNT, YYREEE (reference sequence). The CDR3 is 13 residues long. CDR3 DNA: TGTGCCAGCAGCTTGGCGGGCACAGATACGCAGTATTTT. This codes for CASSLAGTDTQYF.

This sequence joins TRBV5-5 and TRBJ2-7, with TRBD1 matching 9 bases. This CDR3 region has 14 residues. CDR1 is SGHKS, CDR2 YYEKEE, per germline (reference sequence). Trimming at V came to 3 bases and at J to 5 bases, leaving 6 bases not matched to a gene. CDR3 nucleotide sequence: TGTGCCAGCAGCTCGGGACAGGGCACCCACGAGCAGTACTTC. Translating it yields CASSSGQGTHEQYF.

In its sample, this clone was seen once. The chain recombines TRBV12-3 or TRBV12-4 with TRBJ2-1; D may be TRBD2 (6 bases). This CDR3 has 11 amino acids. Between the trimmed V and J ends, which lost 3 bases and 10 bases, there was a span of 7 bases. For the CDR3, the DNA is TGTGCCAGCAGTTTGGAGGGGGAGCAGTTCTTC. Amino acid sequence: CASSLEGEQFF.

V is TRBV7-2 and J is TRBJ2-1, with TRBD1 matching 7 bases. The CDR3 spans 12 residues. CDR1 and CDR2 (germline): SGHTA, FQGNSA. The J segment lost 13 bases and the V segment lost 4 bases, leaving 7 bases of the junction unmatched. In DNA, the CDR3 is TGTGCCAGCAGCTCCACAGGGGCTAGTCAGTTCTTC. Translating gives CASSSTGASQFF.

The chain carries TRBV2 and TRBJ1-3, with D unclear. Trimming left V 8 bases short and J 0 bases short, with 5 bases between. CDR1 is SNHLY, CDR2 FYNNEI, per germline. The CDR3 extends over 12 amino acids. The CDR3 DNA reads TGTGCCAGCTCGTACTCTGGAAACACCATATATTTT. This encodes CASSYSGNTIYF. Full variable domain (missing parts from reference TRBV2 and TRBJ1-3): EPEVTQTPSHQVTQMGQEVILRCVPISNHLYFYWYRQILGQKVEFLVSFYNNEISEKSEIFDDQFSVERPDGSNFTLKIRSTKLEDSAMYFCASSYSGNTIYFGEGSWLTVV.

This sequence joins TRBV5-8 and TRBJ1-5; possibly TRBD1 for D (5 bases). Trimming removed 3 bases from V and 6 bases from J, with 19 bases in between. The length of the CDR3 is 16 residues. Germline values: CDR1 SGHTS, CDR2 YDEGEE. CDR3 nucleotides: TGTGCCAGCAGCTATCTCGGACGTGGGGGGAGTCAGCCCCAGCATTTT. It translates to CASSYLGRGGSQPQHF.

This sequence joins TRBV18 and TRBJ2-7; TRBD2 aligns across 13 bases. The CDR3 has 17 residues. Germline CDR1 KGHSH, CDR2 LQKENI. After removal of 4 bases from V and 2 bases from J, the junction contained 8 bases not matched to a gene. The DNA of the CDR3 is TGTGCCAGCTCACTCGGGACTAGCGGGAATACCCCCTACGAGCAGTACTTC. It encodes CASSLGTSGNTPYEQYF.

The chain combines TRBV30 with TRBJ2-5; TRBD1 aligns across 9 bases. The CDR3 has 14 residues. CDR1 and CDR2 from the germline V gene are GTSNPN and SVGIG (reference sequence). The V gene end was trimmed by 4 bases and the J gene end by 1 base; junction bases not matched to a gene: 4. The CDR3 nucleotides read TGTGCCTGGACAGGGACAGGGAGCCAAGAGACCCAGTACTTC. Translated: CAWTGTGSQETQYF.

The table lists this clone with a few counts. The J gene is TRBJ1-2, the V gene TRBV30, with a weak D call TRBD1 (5 bases). Between the trimmed V and J ends, which lost 3 bases and 3 bases, there was a span of 8 bases. Per germline, CDR1 GTSNPN and CDR2 SVGIG (reference sequence). This CDR3 has 12 residues. The DNA for the CDR3 is TGTGCCTGGAGAGACAGATACTATGGCTACACCTTC. It codes for CAWRDRYYGYTF.

V is TRBV4-2 and J is TRBJ2-1; TRBD2 matches 12 bases. The germline V gene encodes CDR1 LGHNA and CDR2 YNFKEQ. V was pared by 4 bases and J by 4 bases, with 8 bases of the junction left unmatched. The CDR3 runs to 17 residues. The CDR3 reads CASSRSSGGADYNEQFF. CDR3 DNA: TGTGCCAGCAGCCGTTCTAGCGGGGGGGCGGATTACAATGAGCAGTTCTTC.

The chain's CDR3 is CSVRTGEETQYF. In DNA form, the CDR3 reads TGCAGCGTCAGGACAGGAGAAGAGACCCAGTACTTC. The rearrangement joins TRBV29-1 to TRBJ2-5; TRBD1 matches 7 bases. The length of the CDR3 is 12 residues. Germline values: CDR1 SQVTM, CDR2 ANQGSEA. The V gene end was trimmed by 6 bases and the J gene end by 3 bases; junction bases not matched to a gene: 4.

The chain couples TRBV19 to TRBJ2-1, with 7 positions matching TRBD1. J gave up 1 base and V 3 bases, and 9 bases lay outside the gene matches. Germline V lookup: CDR1 LNHDA, CDR2 SQIVND (reference sequence). The CDR3 has 17 amino acids. Here the CDR3 DNA reads TGTGCCAGTAGTATTAGGGACAGCCTTGTTTCCTACAATGAGCAGTTCTTC. Translated: CASSIRDSLVSYNEQFF.

CDR3 nucleotides: TGTGCCAGCTCCCCTTCGAGTCGGGAGACCCAGTACTTC. It encodes CASSPSSRETQYF. The V call is TRBV18, the J call TRBJ2-5; D is undetermined. V was trimmed by 6 bases and J by 5 bases, leaving 13 bases between them. There are 13 residues in the CDR3. Per the germline V gene, CDR1 is KGHSH and CDR2 is LQKENI.